This record looks at one TCR beta chain sequence and its context. PCR amplification relied on 60 Vbeta primers (plus 13 Jbeta primers). Method: immunoSEQ multiplex PCR; TCRdb's copy keeps in-frame clones and lacks some. The data hold 150,000 to 200,000 clones, with about three quarters observed a single time. The sample belongs to a study of cytomegalovirus exposure and HLA in healthy donors. This CDR3 region has 20 residues. The clonotype originates from a female donor in good health and CMV-seronegative. The chain has TRBV21-1 and TRBJ2-7; the table gives TRBD1 as D, unverified against the DNA. TRBV21-1 is labeled a pseudogene. The sequenced material came from PBMCs. CDR3 nucleotides: TGTGCCAGCAACGTGACAGGGGTACTTCCTACTAGGGGAAGCTCCTACGAGCAGTACTTC. Protein: CASNVTGVLPTRGSSYEQYF.